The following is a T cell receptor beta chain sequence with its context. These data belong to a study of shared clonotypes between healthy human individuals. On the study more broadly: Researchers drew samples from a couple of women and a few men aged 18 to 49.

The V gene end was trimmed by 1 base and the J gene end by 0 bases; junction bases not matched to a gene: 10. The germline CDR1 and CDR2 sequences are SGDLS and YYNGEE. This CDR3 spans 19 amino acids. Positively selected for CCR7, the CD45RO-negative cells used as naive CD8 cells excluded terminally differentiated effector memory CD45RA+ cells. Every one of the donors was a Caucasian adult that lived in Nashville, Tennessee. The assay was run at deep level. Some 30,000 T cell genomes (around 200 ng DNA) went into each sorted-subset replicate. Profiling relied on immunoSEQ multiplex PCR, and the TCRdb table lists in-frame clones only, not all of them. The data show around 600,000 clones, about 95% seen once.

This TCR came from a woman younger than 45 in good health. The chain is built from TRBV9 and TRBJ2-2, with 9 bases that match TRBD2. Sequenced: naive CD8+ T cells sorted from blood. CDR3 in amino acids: CASSVISRASGTNTGELFF. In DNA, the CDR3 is TGTGCCAGCAGCGTAATATCAAGGGCTAGCGGGACGAACACCGGGGAGCTGTTTTTT.